The clone carrying this TCR beta chain was detected once. This sample is drawn from a study of blood T cell repertoires in COVID-19. The overall study: Both acute and convalescent COVID-19 samples were obtained from the United States, Italy and Spain. T cells, B-cell-depleted T cells, or PBMCs supplied cDNA or gDNA.

Original handling: Quantification of nucleated cells was approximated via reference gene primer amplification. The data were produced by immunoSEQ multiplex PCR, yet TCRdb's version contains in-frame clones alone and is incomplete. The D gene and trimming were derived from the DNA, and the V and J assignments and clone size from that table. The table has roughly 140,000 clones, about 90% seen once. Germline CDR1 and CDR2: LGHDT and YNNKEL (reference sequence). The CDR3 consists of 13 residues. The V end was cut by 4 bases, the J end by 10 bases, with 11 bases between. The chain links TRBV3-1 (or the pseudogene TRBV3-2) to TRBJ1-6, with D possibly being TRBD1 (6 bases). This TCR derives from an elderly woman with acute or convalescent COVID-19. The sequencing sample was made of peripheral blood. CDR3 amino acids: CASSRRTESPLHF. CDR3 sequence (DNA): TGTGCCAGCAGCCGGAGGACAGAGTCACCCCTCCACTTT.